The rows below give T cell receptor beta chains drawn from one sample of a study of CD8+ T cells in alopecia areata. TCRdb's table, derived via immunoSEQ multiplex PCR, lists solely in-frame clones and lacks some. The repertoire holds roughly 140,000 clones, with less than 65% as singletons. The sample taken for sequencing was CD8+ T cells sorted from blood. These receptors originate from a human donor in good health. Each CDR3 is given with its conserved first and last residue. A D gene is named only where the DNA matches it firmly. The size entry is marked missing in some rows and otherwise reads once, few, many or a size class.

>.|TRBV7-9|TRBJ1-1|.
TGTGCCAGCAGCCCCGTGATGGTTCAGGGGTGGACTGAAGCTTTCTTT
CASSPVMVQGWTEAFF
>few|TRBV7-9|TRBJ1-1|.
TGTGCCAGCAGCCTCGATGAAGCTTTCTTT
CASSLDEAFF
>.|TRBV4-1|TRBJ2-2|.
TGCGCCAGCAGCCACGGAACCGGGGGAGCCACCGGGGAGCTGTTTTTT
CASSHGTGGATGELFF
>.|TRBV20-1|TRBJ2-1|.
TGCAGTGCTAGTATTGGCGAGCAGTTCTTC
CSASIGEQFF
>few|TRBV28|TRBJ1-1|.
TGTGCCAGCAGTTTTAGGGCCTCGAACACTGAAGCTTTCTTT
CASSFRASNTEAFF
>few|TRBV7-9|TRBJ1-1|.
TGTGCCAGCAGCAGGGGCGGTACTGAAGCTTTCTTT
CASSRGGTEAFF
>.|TRBV4-1|TRBJ2-5|.
TGCGCCAGCAGCCAATCTTCGGAGACCCAGTACTTC
CASSQSSETQYF
>few|TRBV25-1|TRBJ2-3|.
TGTGCCAGCAGTGAAACTGGGGGCACAGATACGCAGTATTTT
CASSETGGTDTQYF
>.|TRBV29-1|TRBJ2-7|TRBD1
TGCAGCGTTGACGGGACAGACAAGTACGAGCAGTACTTC
CSVDGTDKYEQYF
>.|TRBV27|TRBJ2-1|.
TGTGCCAGCAGTTTTGCCGGACTTCTTGTGGAGGAGCAGTTCTTC
CASSFAGLLVEEQFF
>.|TRBV4-1|TRBJ2-7|TRBD2
TGCGCCAGCAGCCAGCTGACTAGCGGGTTGTACGAGCAGTACTTC
CASSQLTSGLYEQYF
>few|TRBV29-1|TRBJ2-3|.
TGCAGCGTCGACGGGACACCCTTCACAGATACGCAGTATTTT
CSVDGTPFTDTQYF
>.|TRBV15|TRBJ2-7|.
TGTGCCACCAGCAGAGGGACATCCCTCGGCGAGCAGTACTTC
CATSRGTSLGEQYF
>few|TRBV27|TRBJ1-5|.
TGTGCCAGCAACCAGCTCGGTAGCAATCAGCCCCAGCATTTT
CASNQLGSNQPQHF
>.|TRBV7-9|TRBJ1-2|.
TGTGCCAGCAGCGGAGGTGGGGTTGACTATGGCTACACCTTC
CASSGGGVDYGYTF
>.|TRBV29-1|TRBJ2-1|TRBD2
TGCAGCGTTGCTGGGACTAGCGGCTCCCCCTACAATGAGCAGTTCTTC
CSVAGTSGSPYNEQFF
>.|TRBV7-9|TRBJ2-2|TRBD1
TGTGCCAGCAGCTCGGGACAGGGGGCGTACACCGGGGAGCTGTTTTTT
CASSSGQGAYTGELFF
>.|TRBV7-8|TRBJ2-5|.
TGTGCCAGCAGCTCCCGGGGGAGTAGCCAGCAAGAGACCCAGTACTTC
CASSSRGSSQQETQYF
>.|TRBV11-2|TRBJ2-7|.
TGTGCCAGCAGCCTGTCCCTCCCCCAGGGCGAGCAGTACTTC
CASSLSLPQGEQYF
>few|TRBV27|TRBJ1-5|.
TGTGCCAGCAGATCTACAGGGATCCCTCGCAATCAGCCCCAGCATTTT
CASRSTGIPRNQPQHF
>.|TRBV9|TRBJ2-7|TRBD1
TGTGCCAGCAGCACCCGGACAGGGGTCACCTACGAGCAGTACTTC
CASSTRTGVTYEQYF
>few|TRBV13|TRBJ2-4|.
TGTGCCAGCAGCTTATGGAGCGCGAACATTCAGTACTTC
CASSLWSANIQYF
>.|TRBV14|TRBJ2-1|.
TGTGCCAGCAGCCCCCGGACTTATTACAATGAGCAGTTCTTC
CASSPRTYYNEQFF
>.|TRBV2|TRBJ2-5|TRBD1
TGTGCCAGCAGCCACCTCCCGGGACAGGGGGCTGAGACCCAGTACTTC
CASSHLPGQGAETQYF
>.|TRBV27|TRBJ2-3|TRBD2
TGTGCCAGCAGTTTAACCCGGGAGGGCCCAGATACGCAGTATTTT
CASSLTREGPDTQYF
>.|TRBV6-1|TRBJ1-2|TRBD1
TGTGCCAGCAGTGAAGCTCCGGGACAGGGGGGTTCTAACTATGGCTACACCTTC
CASSEAPGQGGSNYGYTF
>few|TRBV2|TRBJ2-3|.
TGTGCCAGCAGGGGAGGTTCTAGCACAGATACGCAGTATTTT
CASRGGSSTDTQYF